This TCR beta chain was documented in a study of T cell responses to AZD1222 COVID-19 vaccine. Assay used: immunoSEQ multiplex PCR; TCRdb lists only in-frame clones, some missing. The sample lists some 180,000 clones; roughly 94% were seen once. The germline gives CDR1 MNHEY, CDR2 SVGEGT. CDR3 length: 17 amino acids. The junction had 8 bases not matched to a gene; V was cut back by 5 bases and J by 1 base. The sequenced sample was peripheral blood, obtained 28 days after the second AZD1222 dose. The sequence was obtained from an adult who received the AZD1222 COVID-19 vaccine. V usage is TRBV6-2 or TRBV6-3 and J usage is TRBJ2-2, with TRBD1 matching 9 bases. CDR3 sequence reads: CASSQRGQGLNTGELFF. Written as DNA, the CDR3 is TGTGCCAGCAGTCAAAGAGGACAGGGGTTGAACACCGGGGAGCTGTTTTTT.